This T cell receptor beta chain was captured in a study of T cells in Graves' hyperthyroidism and ophthalmopathy. General study findings and limits: The majority of expanded thyroid clonotypes above 0.001 also appeared in blood. A median roughly six months before onset, the model predicted ophthalmopathy.

V lost 4 bases and J lost 0, with 8 bases in between. The germline gives CDR1 SGHNT, CDR2 YYREEE (reference sequence). This CDR3 contains 13 residues. Among ophthalmopathy patients, the Clinical Activity Score reached at least 3, the NOSPECS grade reached at least 4, and duration remained under 3 months. Each 10 ml fresh peripheral blood draw supplied the PBMCs. Using RNA transcripts as the source, TCR beta CDR3 regions were amplified. HTBI primers drove first-round RT-PCR of the TCR CDR3. TCRdb fed the multiplex PCR reads into MiXCR, producing one record per CDR3 protein. The table has about 640,000 distinct CDR3 sequences, 20% to 25% seen once. Concerning this clonotype: Its target is not known.

The chain is built from TRBV5-4 and TRBJ2-7; no clear D. The source material was blood. The sequence derives from a man in his thirties or forties with Graves' ophthalmopathy. CDR3 bases: TGTGCCAGCAGCACGAGGAGCTCCTACGAGCAGTACTTC. It yields the protein CASSTRSSYEQYF.